One and the same sample provided the 19 T cell receptor beta chains below, sequenced in a study of human versus mouse CDR3 diversity and MHC coevolution. Repertoires were generated with immunoSEQ multiplex PCR, while TCRdb's copy carries only in-frame clones and drops some. Counted here are fewer than 100,000 clones, 80% to 95% occurring once; the ten biggest clones make up around 1.3%. The sample comprised naive CD4+ T cells from blood. Specified subset: CD45RO-negative CD62L-positive naive CD4 T cells. The receptor set was obtained from a person aged 25 to 69 in good health.

This chain joins TRBV19 and TRBJ2-7, with TRBD1 matching over 11 bases. Trimming removed 3 bases from V and 5 bases from J; junction bases left unmatched: 6. Germline V CDR1 and CDR2: LNHDA, SQIVND (reference sequence). The length of the CDR3 is 15 residues. For the CDR3, the DNA is TGTGCCAGTAGTATGTTCCGGACAGGGGGCAACGAGCAGTACTTC. It yields the protein CASSMFRTGGNEQYF.

This sequence joins TRBV7-2 and TRBJ1-1; 8 nucleotides line up with TRBD1. Looked up from germline, CDR1 is SGHTA and CDR2 is FQGNSA. This CDR3 is 15 amino acids long. J was trimmed by 11 bases and V by 4 bases; bases with no gene match: 15. The CDR3 here is CASSSSPGTGPGAFF. The CDR3 DNA reads as TGTGCCAGCAGCTCCAGTCCCGGGACAGGTCCGGGGGCTTTCTTT. Using reference TRBV7-2 and TRBJ1-1 for the parts outside the CDR3, the full variable domain is GAGVSQSPSNKVTEKGKDVELRCDPISGHTALYWYRQSLGQGLEFLIYFQGNSAPDKSGLPSDRFSAERTGGSVSTLTIQRTQQEDSAVYLCASSSSPGTGPGAFFGQGTRLTVV.

The CDR3: CASSFQAGGQDTQYF. CDR3 DNA sequence: TGTGCCAGCAGCTTCCAAGCGGGGGGTCAAGATACGCAGTATTTT. This chain connects TRBV7-2 to TRBJ2-3; TRBD2 aligns across 9 bases. In germline, CDR1 is SGHTA, CDR2 FQGNSA. V gave up 3 bases and J gave up 5 bases; unmatched junction bases: 6. The CDR3 extends over 15 amino acids.

The rearrangement links TRBV6-1 to TRBJ2-1, with TRBD1 identical over 8 bases. The germline V gene encodes CDR1 MNHNS and CDR2 SASEGT. The CDR3 runs 11 residues. After removal of 7 bases from V and 15 bases from J, the junction contained 8 bases not matched to a gene. The CDR3 nucleotides are TGTGCCAGCACCGACGGGACAGGTCTGTTCTTC. Translation: CASTDGTGLFF.

V and J are TRBV9 and TRBJ2-1; 8 nucleotides align to TRBD2. The length of the CDR3 is 14 residues. Germline-derived CDR1 and CDR2 are SGDLS and YYNGEE. The J segment lost 7 bases and the V segment lost 4 bases, leaving 7 bases of the junction unmatched. CDR3 region: CASSKTGLANEQFF. The CDR3 DNA is TGTGCCAGCAGCAAGACCGGACTAGCTAATGAGCAGTTCTTC.

Only one count was recorded for this clone. The chain uses TRBV4-1 and TRBJ1-2; TRBD1 matches at 8 bases. The CDR3 covers 14 residues. CDR1 and CDR2 from the germline V gene are MGHRA and YSYEKL. The junction had 3 bases not matched to a gene; V was cut back by 2 bases and J by 4 bases. CDR3 amino acids: CASSQPGGGYGYTF. For the CDR3, the DNA is TGCGCCAGCAGCCAACCAGGGGGCGGCTATGGCTACACCTTC.

J is TRBJ1-5 and V is TRBV6-6, with TRBD1 identical over 7 bases. The V gene's germline CDR1 is MNHNY and CDR2 SVGAGI (reference sequence). The CDR3 is 16 amino acids. V gave up 10 bases and J gave up 1 base; unmatched junction bases: 13. The CDR3 loop reads CATSRETGQSNQPQHF. CDR3 DNA: TGTGCCACTTCGAGGGAGACAGGGCAAAGCAATCAGCCCCAGCATTTT.

The chain employs TRBV7-9 and TRBJ2-7, with D possibly being TRBD2 (6 bases). The CDR3 is 12 residues long. V was clipped by 5 bases and J by 5 bases, with 10 bases between them. CDR1 and CDR2 (germline): SEHNR, FQNEAQ (reference sequence). The CDR3 coding sequence is TGTGCCAGCAGCCCCGGGAGAAACGAGCAGTACTTC. Encoded protein: CASSPGRNEQYF.

The chain couples TRBV7-9 to TRBJ1-2; 12 nucleotides agree with TRBD1. This CDR3 has 15 residues. CDR1 is SEHNR and CDR2 is FQNEAQ in the germline V gene (reference sequence). Trimming took 4 bases from V and 6 from J; bases not matched to a gene: 6. The CDR3 coding sequence is TGTGCCAGCAGCTACTCGGGACAGGGGGCGGATGGCTACACCTTC. Translation: CASSYSGQGADGYTF.

This sequence joins TRBV18 and TRBJ1-5; 8 nucleotides match TRBD1. The CDR3 sequence is 14 residues long. Trimming at V came to 5 bases and at J to 5 bases, leaving 5 bases not matched to a gene. Germline V lookup: CDR1 KGHSH, CDR2 LQKENI. In nucleotides, the CDR3 is TGTGCCAGCTCATCCTCGACAGGGGATCAGCCCCAGCATTTT. It translates to CASSSSTGDQPQHF.

This chain connects TRBV5-6 to TRBJ2-5, with D tentatively TRBD2 (6 bases). The CDR3 sequence is 14 residues long. V was clipped by 4 bases and J by 5 bases, with 15 bases between them. Germline V gene data show CDR1 as SGHDT and CDR2 as YYEEEE. DNA for the CDR3: TGTGCCAGCAGCACTTCTAGCGTCGGTGAGACCCAGTACTTC. This gives the protein CASSTSSVGETQYF.

The rearrangement uses TRBV4-2 and TRBJ2-1; D perhaps matches TRBD2 (6 bases). From germline, CDR1 is LGHNA and CDR2 YNFKEQ. The CDR3 contains 15 residues. V gave up 3 bases and J gave up 6 bases, with 15 bases separating them. The CDR3 sequence is CASSQGGLSLNEQFF. CDR3 bases: TGTGCCAGCAGCCAGGGGGGACTTTCACTCAATGAGCAGTTCTTC.

Written as DNA, the CDR3 is TGTGCCAGCAGTGGCCCCCACAGGGTAGGCACTGAAGCTTTCTTT. This sequence encodes CASSGPHRVGTEAFF. This chain links TRBV28 with TRBJ1-1, with D possibly TRBD1 on 6 matching bases. Germline lookup yields CDR1 MDHEN and CDR2 SYDVKM. The V gene lost 5 bases and the J gene lost 4 bases, with 17 bases spanning the gap. There are 15 residues in the CDR3.

This clone was counted between two and nine times. V gene TRBV10-3 combines with J gene TRBJ1-1; a weak D match, TRBD1 (5 bases). V was clipped by 6 bases and J by 6 bases, with 11 bases between them. Germline-derived CDR1 and CDR2 are ENHRY and SYGVKD. The CDR3 is made up of 12 amino acids. As DNA, the CDR3 is TGTGCCATCAGCCCAGGGTTTTCTGAAGCTTTCTTT. Translation gives CAISPGFSEAFF.

The genes are TRBV28 and TRBJ2-1, with 8 bases identical to TRBD2. The CDR3 contains 16 residues. Germline lookup yields CDR1 MDHEN and CDR2 SYDVKM. The V segment lost 5 bases and the J segment 3 bases; nucleotides outside the gene matches: 9. CDR3 amino acids: CASSHLSAGGYNEQFF. In DNA, the CDR3 is TGTGCCAGCAGTCACCTTAGTGCGGGAGGCTACAATGAGCAGTTCTTC.

V usage is TRBV12-5 and J usage is TRBJ1-1; TRBD1 might be the D (5 bases). Trimming cost V 8 bases and J 2 bases, with 9 bases left between them. The CDR3 sequence is 12 residues long. Germline-derived CDR1 and CDR2 are LGHNT and FRNRAP. The CDR3: CASLQANTEAFF. DNA of the CDR3: TGTGCTAGTTTACAGGCAAACACTGAAGCTTTCTTT.

This rearrangement joins TRBV19 to TRBJ2-7; a possible D gene is TRBD1 (6 bases). The CDR3 has 14 amino acids. Trimming removed 3 bases at V and 3 bases at J, with 12 bases between. Germline V CDR1 and CDR2: LNHDA, SQIVND (reference sequence). CDR3 coding DNA: TGTGCCAGTAGTATTAATCCAGGGGTCTACGAGCAGTACTTC. Its protein is CASSINPGVYEQYF. Full variable domain (rest looked up from reference TRBV19 and TRBJ2-7): DGGITQSPKYLFRKEGQNVTLSCEQNLNHDAMYWYRQDPGQGLRLIYYSQIVNDFQKGDIAEGYSVSREKKESFPLTVTSAQKNPTAFYLCASSINPGVYEQYFGPGTRLTVT.

The chain joins TRBV19 to TRBJ2-1, with TRBD2 matching 12 bases. This CDR3 is 14 amino acids long. Germline values: CDR1 LNHDA, CDR2 SQIVND (reference sequence). V dropped 7 bases and J dropped 10; count of bases not matched to a gene: 8. For the CDR3, the DNA is TGTGCCAGTATTTGGACTAGCGGGGCAGGAGAGCAGTTCTTC. Protein product: CASIWTSGAGEQFF.

This sequence joins TRBV6-6 and TRBJ2-1, with a possible D match to TRBD2 (6 bases). Trimming stripped 0 bases from V and 12 bases from J, with 9 bases between. The CDR3 length is 12 residues. In germline, CDR1 is MNHNY, CDR2 SVGAGI (reference sequence). This chain's CDR3 is CASSYSTGVQFF. The CDR3 DNA sequence: TGTGCCAGCAGTTACTCTACGGGGGTGCAGTTCTTC.